Listed below are T cell receptor beta chains from one sample, sequenced in a study of control samples from healthy donors and cancer patients. The method was immunoSEQ multiplex PCR; TCRdb's version includes in-frame clones alone and lacks a portion of them. This repertoire shows about 160,000 clones, approximately 94% found once; its top ten account for over 6.5%. The sequencing sample was made of blood. The receptors were gathered from a woman in her thirties or forties in good health. CDR3s leave out the opening cysteine and the closing phenylalanine or tryptophan.

CDR3 | J | V
ASSVPGDNTEAF | TRBJ1-1 | TRBV25-1
ATRDRTQETQY | TRBJ2-5 | TRBV19
ASSEYRAGTDTQY | TRBJ2-3 | TRBV25-1
SASKSGLAGAEQY | TRBJ2-7 | TRBV20-1
ASSYSIRGRETQY | TRBJ2-5 | TRBV6-2/TRBV6-3
ASSTRDRPAEAF | TRBJ1-1 | TRBV19
ASSLGGPGETQY | TRBJ2-5 | TRBV5-1
SVAQGKYEQY | TRBJ2-7 | TRBV29-1
ASSLSAQEGTEAF | TRBJ1-1 | TRBV5-5
ASSVTGLTEAF | TRBJ1-1 | TRBV19
ASSQRRDPSSPLH | TRBJ1-6 | TRBV4-3
ASSLSAESSYNSPLH | TRBJ1-6 | TRBV27
ASSPSPGAYEQY | TRBJ2-7 | TRBV7-7
ASSPGQGGYEQY | TRBJ2-7 | TRBV5-1
ASSPRVGSGNTIY | TRBJ1-3 | TRBV9
ASSRDRANTGELF | TRBJ2-2 | TRBV4-3
ASSLRETEAF | TRBJ1-1 | TRBV3-1/TRBV3-2
ASSLEGTRAYEQY | TRBJ2-7 | TRBV7-9
ASSGQGADEMYGYT | TRBJ1-2 | TRBV9
ASGLGYNEQF | TRBJ2-1 | TRBV12-5
ASSSQLDSYEQY | TRBJ2-7 | TRBV25-1
ASSLGAYPPPQETQY | TRBJ2-5 | TRBV7-9
ASSPAMGPLTLH | TRBJ1-6 | TRBV18
ASSHRDGYT | TRBJ1-2 | TRBV6-6
ASSPRGIGNEQF | TRBJ2-1 | TRBV5-4
ASSRTIPRTGENSPLH | TRBJ1-6 | TRBV9
SVDPMVNGAF | TRBJ1-1 | TRBV29-1
ASSLDPRIDEQY | TRBJ2-7 | TRBV7-9
ATSRTGSVNLF | TRBJ2-1 | TRBV24-1
ASSVTTGATNEKLF | TRBJ1-4 | TRBV9
ASSPRTSGHAETQY | TRBJ2-5 | TRBV7-2
ASSLELAYEQY | TRBJ2-7 | TRBV12-3/TRBV12-4
ASSQVSRNQETQY | TRBJ2-5 | TRBV3-1/TRBV3-2
ASSQLGVKLL | TRBJ1-4 | TRBV14
ASSVEGGLGTEAF | TRBJ1-1 | TRBV9
ASSLGQGAGNEQF | TRBJ2-1 | TRBV11-3
ASSFLRTYNEQF | TRBJ2-1 | TRBV5-5
ASRGPYEQY | TRBJ2-7 | TRBV28
ASGTGWTEAF | TRBJ1-1 | TRBV2
AGSGTVGETQY | TRBJ2-5 | TRBV2
ASSLDNSGNTIY | TRBJ1-3 | TRBV5-4
ASSEGTGSTGELF | TRBJ2-2 | TRBV10-2
ASSPRTVHPYEQY | TRBJ2-7 | TRBV7-2
ASSLRDISSTDTQY | TRBJ2-3 | TRBV6-6
ASSSKTNRQGVGGYT | TRBJ1-2 | TRBV27
ASTLGSLTEAF | TRBJ1-1 | TRBV19
ASSLTVDTEAF | TRBJ1-1 | TRBV19
ASKLIGTGAFVYGYT | TRBJ1-2 | TRBV2
ASSLRYGQGANTEAF | TRBJ1-1 | TRBV5-5
ASSPEGVRQPQH | TRBJ1-5 | TRBV7-2
ATRPGLAGKQF | TRBJ2-1 | TRBV15
ASSQEKDHNSPLH | TRBJ1-6 | TRBV4-3
ASSLDLWGETQY | TRBJ2-5 | TRBV5-4
ASSAFGTDNEKLF | TRBJ1-4 | TRBV9
ASSQDRLKAF | TRBJ1-1 | TRBV14
ASSLYLNTEAF | TRBJ1-1 | TRBV27